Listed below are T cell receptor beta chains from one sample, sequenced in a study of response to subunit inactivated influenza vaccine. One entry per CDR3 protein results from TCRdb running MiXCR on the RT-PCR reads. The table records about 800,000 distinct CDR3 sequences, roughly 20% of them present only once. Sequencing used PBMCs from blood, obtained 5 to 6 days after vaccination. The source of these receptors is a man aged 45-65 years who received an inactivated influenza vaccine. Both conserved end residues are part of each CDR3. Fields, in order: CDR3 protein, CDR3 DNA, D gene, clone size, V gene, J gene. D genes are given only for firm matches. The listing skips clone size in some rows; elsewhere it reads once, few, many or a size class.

CDR3aa: CASSTRESGELFF
CDR3nt: TGTGCCAGCAGCACCAGGGAGTCCGGGGAGCTGTTTTTT
d_gene: -
abundance: few
v_gene: TRBV7-2
j_gene: TRBJ2-2

CDR3aa: CASTNLLDQFSYNEQFF
CDR3nt: TGCGCCAGCACCAACTTGCTGGACCAGTTCTCCTACAATGAGCAGTTCTTC
d_gene: -
abundance: many
v_gene: TRBV5-1
j_gene: TRBJ2-1

CDR3aa: CASSLGSQGEQYF
CDR3nt: TGTGCCAGCAGCTTAGGATCCCAGGGCGAGCAGTACTTC
d_gene: -
abundance: -
v_gene: TRBV7-2
j_gene: TRBJ2-7

CDR3aa: CAHRGRAVEGGYTF
CDR3nt: TGTGCCCACAGAGGGCGGGCAGTCGAGGGTGGCTACACCTTC
d_gene: -
abundance: -
v_gene: TRBV10-3
j_gene: TRBJ1-2

CDR3aa: CASSSGVRRGAWSSYEQYF
CDR3nt: TGCGCCAGCAGCTCAGGGGTTCGCAGGGGCGCATGGAGCTCCTACGAGCAGTACTTC
d_gene: -
abundance: -
v_gene: TRBV5-1
j_gene: TRBJ2-7

CDR3aa: CASSQDYAGLNEQFF
CDR3nt: TGTGCCAGCAGCCAAGATTATGCGGGTTTGAATGAGCAGTTCTTC
d_gene: -
abundance: few
v_gene: TRBV4-2
j_gene: TRBJ2-1

CDR3aa: CASRWRESTDTQYF
CDR3nt: TGTGCCAGCAGATGGCGGGAGAGCACAGATACGCAGTATTTT
d_gene: TRBD2
abundance: -
v_gene: TRBV12-3/TRBV12-4
j_gene: TRBJ2-3

CDR3aa: CASSSTGAVEQFF
CDR3nt: TGTGCCAGCAGTTCCACAGGAGCGGTTGAGCAGTTCTTC
d_gene: -
abundance: -
v_gene: TRBV6-5
j_gene: TRBJ2-1

CDR3aa: CATPRGLAGRVSKNIQYF
CDR3nt: TGTGCCACCCCCCGGGGACTAGCGGGAAGGGTGTCCAAAAACATTCAGTACTTC
d_gene: TRBD2
abundance: few
v_gene: TRBV27
j_gene: TRBJ2-4

CDR3aa: CATSDWGLGDTQYF
CDR3nt: TGTGCCACCAGTGATTGGGGCCTAGGGGATACGCAGTATTTT
d_gene: -
abundance: -
v_gene: TRBV24-1
j_gene: TRBJ2-3

CDR3aa: CASSLETGKLFF
CDR3nt: TGTGCCAGCAGCTTAGAGACCGGAAAACTGTTTTTT
d_gene: -
abundance: few
v_gene: TRBV7-2
j_gene: TRBJ1-4

CDR3aa: CSVRTARDTQYF
CDR3nt: TGCAGCGTGCGGACTGCTCGGGATACGCAGTATTTT
d_gene: -
abundance: -
v_gene: TRBV29-1
j_gene: TRBJ2-3

CDR3aa: CASSYTGSNQPQHF
CDR3nt: TGTGCCAGCAGTTACACAGGGAGCAATCAGCCCCAGCATTTT
d_gene: -
abundance: few
v_gene: TRBV6-2/TRBV6-3
j_gene: TRBJ1-5

CDR3aa: CASSAPAGRTNEKLFF
CDR3nt: TGTGCCAGCAGTGCGCCGGCAGGACGAACTAATGAAAAACTGTTTTTT
d_gene: -
abundance: -
v_gene: TRBV28
j_gene: TRBJ1-4

CDR3aa: CASSLTAGGNYNEQFF
CDR3nt: TGTGCCAGCAGCTTAACAGCGGGAGGCAATTACAATGAGCAGTTCTTC
d_gene: TRBD2
abundance: -
v_gene: TRBV7-3
j_gene: TRBJ2-1

CDR3aa: CASSQRPGWRPNEQFF
CDR3nt: TGCGCCAGCAGCCAACGGCCAGGATGGAGGCCCAATGAGCAGTTCTTC
d_gene: -
abundance: -
v_gene: TRBV4-3
j_gene: TRBJ2-1

CDR3aa: CASRRRESYNEQFF
CDR3nt: TGTGCCAGCAGACGGCGGGAGTCCTACAATGAGCAGTTCTTC
d_gene: TRBD2
abundance: many
v_gene: TRBV25-1
j_gene: TRBJ2-1

CDR3aa: CAISRLWLAGTPNTGELFF
CDR3nt: TGTGCCATCAGTAGGTTGTGGCTAGCGGGAACTCCGAACACCGGGGAGCTGTTTTTT
d_gene: TRBD2
abundance: -
v_gene: TRBV10-3
j_gene: TRBJ2-2

CDR3aa: CATRREETQYF
CDR3nt: TGTGCCACCCGGCGGGAAGAGACCCAGTACTTC
d_gene: -
abundance: few
v_gene: TRBV15
j_gene: TRBJ2-5

CDR3aa: CASSRSGSGEQFF
CDR3nt: TGTGCCAGCAGCCGTAGCGGGAGTGGTGAGCAGTTCTTC
d_gene: TRBD2
abundance: -
v_gene: TRBV7-3
j_gene: TRBJ2-1

CDR3aa: CASSEKILEGGTEAFF
CDR3nt: TGTGCCAGCAGTGAGAAAATTCTTGAGGGTGGAACTGAAGCTTTCTTT
d_gene: -
abundance: -
v_gene: TRBV25-1
j_gene: TRBJ1-1

CDR3aa: CASSLVKGQRAGANVLTF
CDR3nt: TGCGCCAGCAGCTTAGTGAAGGGACAGAGGGCTGGGGCCAACGTCCTGACTTTC
d_gene: TRBD1
abundance: few
v_gene: TRBV4-1
j_gene: TRBJ2-6

CDR3aa: CASSLRLVLYQETQYF
CDR3nt: TGTGCCAGCAGTCTACGACTAGTGCTGTACCAAGAGACCCAGTACTTC
d_gene: -
abundance: few
v_gene: TRBV7-8
j_gene: TRBJ2-5

CDR3aa: CASIAADQRDEQFF
CDR3nt: TGTGCCAGCATTGCGGCCGACCAGAGGGATGAGCAGTTCTTC
d_gene: -
abundance: -
v_gene: TRBV6-2/TRBV6-3
j_gene: TRBJ2-1

CDR3aa: CASSLGRDTQYF
CDR3nt: TGTGCCAGCAGTTTAGGCCGAGATACGCAGTATTTT
d_gene: -
abundance: many
v_gene: TRBV5-1
j_gene: TRBJ2-3

CDR3aa: CASSLWGTSNNEQFF
CDR3nt: TGTGCCAGCAGCTTATGGGGGACTAGCAACAATGAGCAGTTCTTC
d_gene: TRBD2
abundance: once
v_gene: TRBV11-3
j_gene: TRBJ2-1

CDR3aa: CASSFRQGYPHF
CDR3nt: TGTGCCAGCAGTTTCAGACAGGGGTATCCGCATTTT
d_gene: TRBD1
abundance: few
v_gene: TRBV12-3/TRBV12-4
j_gene: TRBJ1-5

CDR3aa: CASSYAQGVTGELFF
CDR3nt: TGTGCCAGCAGTTACGCACAGGGTGTAACCGGGGAGCTGTTTTTT
d_gene: -
abundance: -
v_gene: TRBV6-5
j_gene: TRBJ2-2

CDR3aa: CATSRGWLAGRTDTQYF
CDR3nt: TGTGCCACCAGCAGAGGATGGCTAGCGGGACGCACAGATACGCAGTATTTT
d_gene: TRBD2
abundance: -
v_gene: TRBV15
j_gene: TRBJ2-3

CDR3aa: CASSLYWGVVETQYF
CDR3nt: TGTGCCAGCAGCTTGTACTGGGGGGTGGTGGAGACCCAGTACTTC
d_gene: -
abundance: -
v_gene: TRBV7-2
j_gene: TRBJ2-5

CDR3aa: CSARLLLAGAYNEQFF
CDR3nt: TGCAGTGCTAGACTCCTACTAGCGGGAGCCTACAATGAGCAGTTCTTC
d_gene: TRBD2
abundance: -
v_gene: TRBV20-1
j_gene: TRBJ2-1

CDR3aa: CATSMDRGRHNEQFF
CDR3nt: TGTGCCACCAGCATGGACAGGGGGCGACACAATGAGCAGTTCTTC
d_gene: TRBD1
abundance: -
v_gene: TRBV15
j_gene: TRBJ2-1

CDR3aa: CASSLTGLGGTQYF
CDR3nt: TGTGCCAGCAGCCTTACCGGACTGGGGGGGACCCAGTACTTC
d_gene: -
abundance: few
v_gene: TRBV12-3/TRBV12-4
j_gene: TRBJ2-5

CDR3aa: CASALGGGSYNEQFF
CDR3nt: TGTGCCAGTGCCCTTGGGGGAGGATCCTACAATGAGCAGTTCTTC
d_gene: -
abundance: -
v_gene: TRBV7-2
j_gene: TRBJ2-1

CDR3aa: CSAVTSGYNEQFF
CDR3nt: TGCAGCGCAGTGACTAGCGGATACAATGAGCAGTTCTTC
d_gene: TRBD2
abundance: many
v_gene: TRBV29-1
j_gene: TRBJ2-1

CDR3aa: CASSGLAGSGYEQYF
CDR3nt: TGTGCCAGCAGCGGACTAGCGGGGAGTGGGTACGAGCAGTACTTC
d_gene: TRBD2
abundance: -
v_gene: TRBV7-9
j_gene: TRBJ2-7

CDR3aa: CASSRGEKTYNEQFF
CDR3nt: TGCGCCAGCAGCCGTGGGGAAAAAACCTACAATGAGCAGTTCTTC
d_gene: -
abundance: many
v_gene: TRBV5-1
j_gene: TRBJ2-1

CDR3aa: CSAFALGAKNIQYF
CDR3nt: TGCAGTGCTTTCGCGTTGGGAGCCAAAAACATTCAGTACTTC
d_gene: -
abundance: -
v_gene: TRBV20-1
j_gene: TRBJ2-4

CDR3aa: CASSFWTGLSSPLHF
CDR3nt: TGCGCCAGCAGCTTTTGGACAGGGTTAAGTTCACCCCTCCACTTT
d_gene: TRBD1
abundance: -
v_gene: TRBV5-1
j_gene: TRBJ1-6

CDR3aa: CASSPLGASLIVEQYF
CDR3nt: TGTGCCAGCAGCCCACTAGGGGCTAGCCTTATTGTCGAGCAGTACTTC
d_gene: -
abundance: -
v_gene: TRBV3-1
j_gene: TRBJ2-7

CDR3aa: CASSQQQGVSDTQYF
CDR3nt: TGTGCCAGCAGCCAACAACAGGGGGTTTCAGATACGCAGTATTTT
d_gene: TRBD1
abundance: few
v_gene: TRBV7-9
j_gene: TRBJ2-3

CDR3aa: CASRGAGSSNQPQHF
CDR3nt: TGTGCCAGCAGAGGAGCGGGGTCGAGCAATCAGCCCCAGCATTTT
d_gene: -
abundance: few
v_gene: TRBV12-3/TRBV12-4
j_gene: TRBJ1-5

CDR3aa: CASSLGFRGEDREMFNEQFF
CDR3nt: TGCGCCAGCAGCTTGGGGTTTCGGGGCGAGGACAGGGAGATGTTCAATGAGCAGTTCTTC
d_gene: TRBD1
abundance: -
v_gene: TRBV5-1
j_gene: TRBJ2-1

CDR3aa: CATSDLRLREQFF
CDR3nt: TGTGCCACCAGTGATCTCCGACTCAGGGAGCAGTTCTTC
d_gene: -
abundance: few
v_gene: TRBV24-1
j_gene: TRBJ2-1

CDR3aa: CSAMERRGETQYF
CDR3nt: TGCAGTGCTATGGAGCGCAGGGGGGAGACCCAGTACTTC
d_gene: TRBD1
abundance: few
v_gene: TRBV20-1
j_gene: TRBJ2-5

CDR3aa: CASSLFEGAAEAFF
CDR3nt: TGCGCCAGCAGCTTGTTTGAGGGGGCCGCTGAAGCTTTCTTT
d_gene: TRBD1
abundance: few
v_gene: TRBV5-1
j_gene: TRBJ1-1

CDR3aa: CASSRGRTNSGNTIYF
CDR3nt: TGCGCCAGCAGCCGTGGACGGACAAACTCTGGAAACACCATATATTTT
d_gene: -
abundance: few
v_gene: TRBV5-1
j_gene: TRBJ1-3

CDR3aa: CASSATLGLANTGELFF
CDR3nt: TGTGCCAGCAGCGCAACCCTAGGACTAGCCAACACCGGGGAGCTGTTTTTT
d_gene: TRBD2
abundance: -
v_gene: TRBV9
j_gene: TRBJ2-2

CDR3aa: CSARDPLGTFSGANVLTF
CDR3nt: TGCAGTGCTAGAGATCCATTAGGGACGTTCTCTGGGGCCAACGTCCTGACTTTC
d_gene: -
abundance: few
v_gene: TRBV20-1
j_gene: TRBJ2-6

CDR3aa: CASSFYRGYEQFF
CDR3nt: TGTGCCAGCAGTTTCTACAGGGGTTATGAGCAGTTCTTC
d_gene: TRBD1
abundance: many
v_gene: TRBV12-3/TRBV12-4
j_gene: TRBJ2-1

CDR3aa: CASSQDFFSLAYEQYF
CDR3nt: TGTGCCAGCAGCCAAGATTTTTTCTCCTTAGCCTACGAGCAGTACTTC
d_gene: -
abundance: -
v_gene: TRBV4-2
j_gene: TRBJ2-7

CDR3aa: CASSFMNLAGSETQYF
CDR3nt: TGTGCCAGCAGTTTCATGAATCTAGCGGGATCGGAGACCCAGTACTTC
d_gene: TRBD2
abundance: many
v_gene: TRBV12-3/TRBV12-4
j_gene: TRBJ2-5

CDR3aa: CASSPRLGPSSGANVLTF
CDR3nt: TGTGCCAGCAGCCCCCGACTCGGCCCGTCGAGTGGGGCCAACGTCCTGACTTTC
d_gene: -
abundance: -
v_gene: TRBV9
j_gene: TRBJ2-6